Reported below is one T cell receptor (beta chain). Germline-derived CDR1 and CDR2 are GTSNPN and SVGIG (reference sequence). Between the trimmed V and J ends, which lost 3 bases and 6 bases, there was a span of 17 bases. The CDR3 has 15 residues. The treatment is: oral pan-JAK inhibitor, 5-10 mg twice daily. Extracted from the samples, RNA was reverse transcribed into cDNA to serve as the sequencing template. Profiled with immunoSEQ multiplex PCR; TCRdb holds only in-frame clones, not every one. The sample holds 150,000 to 200,000 clones, roughly three fifths seen once. The entry originates in a study of CD8+ T cells in alopecia areata.

The chain recombines TRBV30 with TRBJ2-2; D is possibly TRBD1 (6 bases). This specimen consisted of CD4+ T cells sorted from blood, obtained at week 49, from a patient treated with tofacitinib. This TCR was recovered from a human donor with alopecia areata. CDR3 region: CAWSLNRVGAGELFF. In nucleotides, the CDR3 is TGTGCCTGGAGCCTCAACAGGGTCGGAGCCGGGGAGCTGTTTTTT.